The T cell receptor (beta chain) under discussion was sequenced for a study of memory CD4+ T cells and cytomegalovirus serostatus. Looking at the study overall: Healthy Belgian adult donors included about 10 CMV-positive and about two dozen CMV-negative people.

CDR3 length equals 14 residues. Germline trimming cut 8 bases from V and 7 bases from J; bases unmatched to any gene: 11. Germline V gene lookup returns CDR1 SNHLY and CDR2 FYNNEI. The sort gate was single viable CD3+CD4+CD8-CD45RO+ cells for memory CD4+ T cells. This clone was seen more than once but under ten times. What it binds is unknown. Study results and caveats: The CMV-associated TCR signature appears largely within the CD4+ memory repertoire. CD4+ memory repertoires contained 67 of 164 reported CMV TCRbeta sequences.

Profiled with immunoSEQ multiplex PCR; TCRdb holds only in-frame clones, not every one. The table records 35,000 to 50,000 clones, 65% to 85% of them present only once. Sequenced: memory CD4+ T cells from blood. The rearrangement links TRBV2 to TRBJ1-2; 9 bases are shared with TRBD1. The sequence derives from an adult in good health and CMV-seronegative. The CDR3 sequence: CASRGTGNLSGYTF. In DNA form, the CDR3 reads TGTGCCAGCCGGGGGACAGGGAATCTCTCTGGCTACACCTTC.